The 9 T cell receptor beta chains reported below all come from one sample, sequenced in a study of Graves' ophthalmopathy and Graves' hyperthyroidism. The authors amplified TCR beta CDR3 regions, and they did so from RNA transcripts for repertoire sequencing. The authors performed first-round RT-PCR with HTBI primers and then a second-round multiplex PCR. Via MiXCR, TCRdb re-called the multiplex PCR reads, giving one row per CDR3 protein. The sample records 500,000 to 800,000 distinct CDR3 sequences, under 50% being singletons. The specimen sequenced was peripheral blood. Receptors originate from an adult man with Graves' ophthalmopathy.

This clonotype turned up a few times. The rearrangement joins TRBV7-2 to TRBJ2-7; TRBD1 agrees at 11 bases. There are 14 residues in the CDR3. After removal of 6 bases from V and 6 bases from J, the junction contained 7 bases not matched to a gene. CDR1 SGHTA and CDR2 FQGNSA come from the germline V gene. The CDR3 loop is CASSPDRGPAEQYF. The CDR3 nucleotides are TGTGCCAGCAGTCCGGACAGGGGGCCGGCCGAGCAGTACTTC.

CDR3 in amino acids: CASEVRLYNYGYTF. Written as DNA, the CDR3 is TGTGCCAGCGAGGTTCGACTGTACAACTATGGCTACACCTTC. The chain joins TRBV2 to TRBJ1-2; D remains unclear. CDR1 SNHLY and CDR2 FYNNEI come from the germline V gene. V was pared by 8 bases and J by 2 bases, with 15 bases between. This CDR3 comprises 14 residues.

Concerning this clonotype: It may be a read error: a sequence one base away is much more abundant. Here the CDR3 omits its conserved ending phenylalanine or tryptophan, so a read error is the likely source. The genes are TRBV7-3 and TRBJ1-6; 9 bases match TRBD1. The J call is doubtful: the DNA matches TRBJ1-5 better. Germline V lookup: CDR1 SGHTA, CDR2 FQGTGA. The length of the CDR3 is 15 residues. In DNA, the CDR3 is TGTGCCAGCAGCGTAGATGGGACAGGGCGCCAGCCCCAGCATTTA. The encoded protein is CASSVDGTGRQPQHL.

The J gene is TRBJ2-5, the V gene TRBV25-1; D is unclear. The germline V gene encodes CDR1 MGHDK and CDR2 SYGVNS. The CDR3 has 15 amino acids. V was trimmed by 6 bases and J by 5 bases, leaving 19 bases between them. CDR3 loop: CASSVEVKGEETQYF. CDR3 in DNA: TGTGCCAGCAGCGTTGAAGTCAAGGGTGAGGAGACCCAGTACTTC.

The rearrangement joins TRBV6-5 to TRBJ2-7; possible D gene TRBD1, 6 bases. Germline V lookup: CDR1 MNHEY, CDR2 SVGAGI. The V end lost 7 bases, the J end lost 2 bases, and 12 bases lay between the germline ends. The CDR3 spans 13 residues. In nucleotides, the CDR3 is TGTGCCAGCACCGACGGACAGCCCTACGAGCAGTACTTC. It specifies CASTDGQPYEQYF.

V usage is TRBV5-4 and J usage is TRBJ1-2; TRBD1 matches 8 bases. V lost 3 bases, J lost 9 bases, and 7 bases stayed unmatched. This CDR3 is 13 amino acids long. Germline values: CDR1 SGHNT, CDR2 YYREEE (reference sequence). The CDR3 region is CASSSFTGGSYTF. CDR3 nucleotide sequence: TGTGCCAGCAGCTCATTTACAGGGGGGAGCTACACCTTC.

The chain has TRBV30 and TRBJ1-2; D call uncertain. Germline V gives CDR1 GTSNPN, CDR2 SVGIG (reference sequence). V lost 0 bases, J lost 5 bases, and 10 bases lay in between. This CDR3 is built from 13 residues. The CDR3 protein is CAWSVQLFYGYTF. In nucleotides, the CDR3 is TGTGCCTGGAGTGTACAGCTTTTTTATGGCTACACCTTC.

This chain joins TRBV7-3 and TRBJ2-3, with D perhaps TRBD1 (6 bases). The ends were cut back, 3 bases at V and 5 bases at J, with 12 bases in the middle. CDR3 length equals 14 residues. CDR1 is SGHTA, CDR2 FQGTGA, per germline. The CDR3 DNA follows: TGTGCCAGCAGCTTGGGCAGGGGAAGAGATACGCAGTATTTT. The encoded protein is CASSLGRGRDTQYF.

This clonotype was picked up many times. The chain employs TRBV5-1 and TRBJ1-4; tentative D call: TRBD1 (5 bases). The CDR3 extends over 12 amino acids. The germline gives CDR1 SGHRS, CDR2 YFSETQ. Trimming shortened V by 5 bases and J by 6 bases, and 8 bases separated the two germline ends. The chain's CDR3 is CASRRGDEKLFF. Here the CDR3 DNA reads TGCGCCAGCAGGAGAGGGGATGAAAAACTGTTTTTT.